This T cell receptor (beta chain) was sequenced in a study of neoadjuvant anti-PD-1 for oral cavity cancer. Study details: Patients without progression received a fourth nivolumab dose around day 43, then surgical resection on days 50-56.

In regard to this clone: Its antigen is unidentified.

Produced via immunoSEQ multiplex PCR; TCRdb's table is partial and in-frame only. The sample lists more than 13,000 clones, 70% occurring once. V was clipped by 3 bases and J by 8 bases; unmatched bases: 11. Germline loops: CDR1 KGHSH, CDR2 LQKENI. The CDR3 runs to 17 residues. Broader study findings: Non-responders to neoadjuvant nivolumab had significantly more clonal PBMC T cells than responders.

V and J are TRBV18 and TRBJ2-1, with 12 bases fitting TRBD2. The clonotype originates from a person between 40 and 85 years old with oral cavity squamous cell carcinoma. Material: PBMCs, obtained before nivolumab (anti-PD-1) treatment. The CDR3 coding sequence is TGTGCCAGCTCACCTGCCGGACTAGCGGGAAGAGTCTATGAGCAGTTCTTC. Its protein is CASSPAGLAGRVYEQFF.